The 14 T cell receptor beta chains below come from one sample, sequenced in a study of blood T cell repertoires in COVID-19. The data were produced by immunoSEQ multiplex PCR, yet TCRdb's version contains in-frame clones alone and is incomplete. Counted here are fewer than 200,000 clones, about nine tenths occurring once; the ten biggest clones make up roughly 2%. Sample: peripheral blood. Receptors originate from a man aged 18-30 years who had recovered from COVID-19.

V gene TRBV4-3 combines with J gene TRBJ2-4, with 10 bases identical to TRBD2. The CDR3 spans 16 residues. V was pared by 3 bases and J by 7 bases, with 9 bases of the junction left unmatched. Germline V lookup: CDR1 LGHNA, CDR2 YSLEER. The CDR3 sequence is CASSHGSDSGRNIQYF. Written as DNA, the CDR3 is TGCGCCAGCAGCCATGGGTCTGATAGCGGGAGGAACATTCAGTACTTC.

The chain links TRBV24-1 to TRBJ1-2, with D possibly being TRBD1 (6 bases). The CDR3 runs to 12 residues. The ends were cut back, 4 bases at V and 9 bases at J, with 11 bases in the middle. Germline CDR1 is KGHDR and CDR2 is SFDVKD. The CDR3 DNA reads TGTGCCACCAGTGACCTCAGGGGAAGCTACACCTTC. Translated, it gives CATSDLRGSYTF.

The rearrangement links TRBV25-1 to TRBJ2-7; TRBD1 is a possible D gene (6 bases). Germline V gives CDR1 MGHDK, CDR2 SYGVNS. V shed 5 bases and J shed 7 bases, with 18 bases lying between them. This CDR3 spans 14 amino acids. The CDR3 nucleotides are TGTGCCAGCAGTCCAACAGGGTACGGCGAGGAGCAGTACTTC. It translates to CASSPTGYGEEQYF.

This chain connects TRBV6-5 to TRBJ1-2; D is perhaps TRBD1 (5 bases). Germline CDR1 and CDR2: MNHEY and SVGAGI. The CDR3 consists of 13 residues. The V end lost 5 bases, the J end lost 3 bases, and 10 bases lay between the germline ends. Here the CDR3 DNA reads TGTGCCAGCAGTCAGGGTGGTGACTATGGCTACACCTTC. It encodes CASSQGGDYGYTF.

The V and J genes are TRBV5-1 and TRBJ1-1; 8 bases match TRBD1. The CDR3 totals 15 residues. Unmatched junction bases numbered 12, after V lost 3 bases and J lost 8 bases. The germline gives CDR1 SGHRS, CDR2 YFSETQ. The CDR3 bases are TGCGCCAGCAGCTCGGGGACAGGCCCTCTTCGGGAAGCTTTCTTT. Translated: CASSSGTGPLREAFF.

The V call is TRBV19, the J call TRBJ2-3; D uncertain. This CDR3 has 15 residues. Germline assignment: CDR1 LNHDA and CDR2 SQIVND (reference sequence). V was pared by 1 base and J by 4 bases, with 12 bases between. Written as DNA, the CDR3 is TGTGCCAGTAGTATAGTGGGCGAATTCGCAGATACGCAGTATTTT. Its protein is CASSIVGEFADTQYF.

The V and J genes are TRBV9 and TRBJ1-1; perhaps TRBD1 as D (6 bases). In germline, CDR1 is SGDLS, CDR2 YYNGEE. Trimming removed 4 bases from V and 5 bases from J, with 18 bases in between. There are 15 residues in the CDR3. The CDR3 bases are TGTGCCAGCAGCCCTAGAGGGGGGGCGCCGACTGAAGCTTTCTTT. It specifies CASSPRGGAPTEAFF.

The CDR3 DNA is TGCGCCAGCAGCCAAGATTGGGGAGCACCCAATGAGCAGTTCTTC. Its protein product is CASSQDWGAPNEQFF. The chain has TRBV4-3 and TRBJ2-1; TRBD2 might be the D (5 bases). The CDR3 is made up of 15 amino acids. CDR1 is LGHNA and CDR2 is YSLEER in the germline V gene. With 0 bases removed from V and 6 bases from J, the gap between germline ends came to 12 bases.

The gene calls are TRBV2 and TRBJ2-2, with D maybe TRBD2 (5 bases). The CDR3 runs 13 residues. Trimming shortened V by 7 bases and J by 0 bases, and 6 bases separated the two germline ends. Germline V gene sequence: CDR1 SNHLY, CDR2 FYNNEI. CDR3 amino acids: CASMRANTGELFF. The CDR3 DNA reads as TGTGCCAGCATGCGGGCGAACACCGGGGAGCTGTTTTTT.

The CDR3 loop is CASSEWAGGRYEQYF. In nucleotides, the CDR3 is TGTGCCAGCAGTGAATGGGCGGGAGGGAGGTACGAGCAGTACTTC. This chain joins TRBV25-1 and TRBJ2-7; 9 bases are shared with TRBD2. Germline-derived CDR1 and CDR2 are MGHDK and SYGVNS. The length of the CDR3 is 15 residues. The ends lost 1 base at V and 4 bases at J; junction bases unmatched: 5.

V gene TRBV7-2 combines with J gene TRBJ2-7; D possibly corresponds to TRBD2 (6 bases). V was cut by 7 bases and J by 7 bases, with 20 bases left in between. The CDR3 has 14 amino acids. Germline V lookup: CDR1 SGHTA, CDR2 FQGNSA. The chain's CDR3 is CASTAPGPGREQYF. DNA for the CDR3: TGTGCCAGCACCGCGCCGGGACCCGGGAGAGAGCAGTACTTC.

This chain links TRBV6-6 with TRBJ1-4, with D possibly being TRBD1 (6 bases). The CDR3 length is 15 residues. The germline V gene encodes CDR1 MNHNY and CDR2 SVGAGI (reference sequence). Trimming stripped 6 bases from V and 0 bases from J, with 11 bases between. The CDR3 region has the DNA TGTGCCAGCAGGGGTACAGGGACAACTAATGAAAAACTGTTTTTT. Translated: CASRGTGTTNEKLFF.

The chain links TRBV4-3 to TRBJ2-7; D might be TRBD1 (6 bases). Trimming cost V 1 base and J 0 bases, with 13 bases left between them. Germline CDR1 reads LGHNA; CDR2 reads YSLEER. The CDR3 has 16 residues. CDR3 residues: CASSQGRQGLSYEQYF. DNA for the CDR3: TGCGCCAGCAGCCAAGGACGTCAGGGGCTCTCCTACGAGCAGTACTTC.

The chain couples TRBV7-9 to TRBJ2-7; 10 bases fit TRBD2. V gave up 5 bases and J gave up 0 bases; unmatched junction bases: 4. In germline, CDR1 is SEHNR, CDR2 FQNEAQ (reference sequence). The CDR3 loop spans 15 amino acids. The CDR3 DNA reads as TGTGCCAGCAGCCGTAGGACTAGCGGCTCCTACGAGCAGTACTTC. It is translated as CASSRRTSGSYEQYF.